A selection of T cell receptor beta chains follows, all from one sample in a study of molecular identifiers for immune sequencing clone quantification. TCRdb reanalysed the PCR reads using MiXCR and keeps one entry per CDR3 protein. The repertoire holds about 510,000 distinct CDR3 sequences, with around 23% as singletons. Sequenced material: naive CD8+ T cells from blood, with Jurkat cell RNA spiked in. The receptors come from a human donor in good health. Some libraries in this study had Jurkat cell RNA spiked in. The CDR3 runs from the conserved cysteine through the conserved F or W. The D gene is left open where the match is weak. Clone size appears in some rows only: once, few, many, or a class for an expanded clone.

cdr3_length	v_call	d_call	j_call	clone_size	cdr3_nt	cdr3_aa
13	TRBV6-1	NA	TRBJ2-7	NA	TGTGCCAGCAGTGCGGGGGACTCCTACGAGCAGTACTTC	CASSAGDSYEQYF
12	TRBV24-1	NA	TRBJ2-1	NA	TGTGCCACCAGCCCGGGCTTACATGAGCAGTTCTTC	CATSPGLHEQFF
13	TRBV6-2/TRBV6-3	NA	TRBJ2-1	NA	TGTGCCAGCAGTTTAGGGTACTACAATGAGCAGTTCTTC	CASSLGYYNEQFF
17	TRBV7-9	TRBD2	TRBJ2-6	few	TGTGCCAGCAGCTTATGGGACTACAGGACAGGGGCCAACGTCCTGACTTTC	CASSLWDYRTGANVLTF
15	TRBV7-2	NA	TRBJ1-2	NA	TGTGCCAGCAGCTTAGGTCCAGGGAATAACTATGGCTACACCTTC	CASSLGPGNNYGYTF
18	TRBV6-2/TRBV6-3	TRBD2	TRBJ2-3	many	TGTGCCAGCAGTTATGAGCGGGGGCCGAATATCTTCACAGATACGCAGTATTTT	CASSYERGPNIFTDTQYF
14	TRBV2	NA	TRBJ2-2	many	TGTGCCAGCTCCCAGACAGTGAACACCGGGGAGCTGTTTTTT	CASSQTVNTGELFF
14	TRBV16	NA	TRBJ1-1	few	TGTGCCAGCAGCCCCTACCAGGGCTTCACTGAAGCTTTCTTT	CASSPYQGFTEAFF
16	TRBV12-3/TRBV12-4	NA	TRBJ2-6	NA	TGTGCCAGCAGTGATATACAGGGTTCTGGGGCCAACGTCCTGCCTTTC	CASSDIQGSGANVLPF
15	TRBV6-2/TRBV6-3	TRBD2	TRBJ2-1	NA	TGTGCCAGCAGATATAACGGGGGAGGGTACACTGAGCAGTTCTTC	CASRYNGGGYTEQFF